Listed here are 29 T cell receptor beta chains from one sample, sequenced in a study of T cell responses to AZD1222 COVID-19 vaccine. The repertoire was sequenced with immunoSEQ multiplex PCR; TCRdb's copy has only in-frame clones and lacks some. The data show 200,000 to 250,000 clones, with just over 90% seen just once and approximately 1% held by the top ten. The source was peripheral blood, collected on day 0 of MenACWY control vaccination. The receptors shown here come from an adult in good health.

This clone was counted a single time. The CDR3 nucleotides are TGTGCCAGCAGTTTACAGGGACAGGGGGCTTTTGGGGGCTACGAGCAGTACTTC. This encodes CASSLQGQGAFGGYEQYF. This chain links TRBV27 with TRBJ2-7, with 12 nucleotides matching TRBD1. This CDR3 is built from 18 residues. The V gene's germline CDR1 is MNHEY and CDR2 SMNVEV (reference sequence). The J segment lost 3 bases and the V segment lost 2 bases, leaving 11 bases of the junction unmatched.

This chain joins TRBV11-1 and TRBJ1-2; no reliable D call. V was trimmed by 8 bases and J by 3 bases, leaving 10 bases between them. The germline gives CDR1 SGHAT, CDR2 FQDESV (reference sequence). The CDR3 runs 12 residues. This CDR3 is CASARMDYGYTF. CDR3 nucleotides: TGTGCCAGCGCGAGAATGGACTATGGCTACACCTTC.

The DNA for the CDR3 is TGTGCCAGCAGTTTCACGGGGTCCACTGAAGCTTTCTTT. The encoded protein is CASSFTGSTEAFF. This rearrangement joins TRBV12-3 or TRBV12-4 to TRBJ1-1, with D uncertain. This CDR3 comprises 13 residues. Deletions cut 3 bases from V and 4 bases from J, with 9 bases between.

V usage is TRBV19 and J usage is TRBJ2-1; D remains ambiguous. Germline V gene lookup returns CDR1 LNHDA and CDR2 SQIVND (reference sequence). Deletions cut 6 bases from V and 7 bases from J, with 13 bases between. This CDR3 comprises 13 residues. CDR3 in amino acids: CASRPSVGNEQFF. The CDR3, as DNA: TGTGCCAGTAGGCCCTCGGTGGGTAATGAGCAGTTCTTC.

This chain joins TRBV7-5 and TRBJ2-1; the table names TRBD2, a call not compared with the DNA. TRBV7-5 is reported as a pseudogene. The CDR3 covers 13 residues. The CDR3 region is CRPGGNSYNEQFF. The CDR3 region has the DNA TGTCGACCCGGGGGGAACTCCTACAATGAGCAGTTCTTC.

V and J are TRBV5-1 and TRBJ2-5, with 13 bases identical to TRBD2. There are 17 residues in the CDR3. With V trimmed by 0 bases and J by 5 bases, 7 bases remained unmatched. Germline V CDR1 and CDR2: SGHRS, YFSETQ. The CDR3 DNA reads as TGCGCCAGCAGCTTGGCTATACTAGCGGGGGGGCTGGAGACCCAGTACTTC. Residues: CASSLAILAGGLETQYF. Drawing the rest from reference TRBV5-1 and TRBJ2-5, the complete variable domain is KAGVTQTPRYLIKTRGQQVTLSCSPISGHRSVSWYQQTPGQGLQFLFEYFSETQRNKGNFPGRFSGRQFSNSRSEMNVSTLELGDSALYLCASSLAILAGGLETQYFGPGTRLLVL.

The rearrangement links TRBV5-1 to TRBJ1-1; the D gene is possibly TRBD1 (6 bases). CDR1 is SGHRS and CDR2 is YFSETQ in the germline V gene. The CDR3 runs to 13 residues. Trimming left V 4 bases short and J 11 bases short, with 18 bases between. CDR3 amino acids: CASSPAGGREAFF. CDR3 coding DNA: TGCGCCAGCAGCCCGGCGGGGGGCAGGGAGGCTTTCTTT.

The gene calls are TRBV6-5 and TRBJ2-7, with D hard to call. Germline V lookup: CDR1 MNHEY, CDR2 SVGAGI. The CDR3 sequence is 11 residues long. V was cut by 6 bases and J by 7 bases, with 10 bases left in between. The CDR3 is CASSTVFEQYF. CDR3 DNA: TGTGCCAGCAGCACAGTCTTTGAGCAGTACTTC.

V usage is TRBV11-1 and J usage is TRBJ2-1; no firm D call. The germline V gene encodes CDR1 SGHAT and CDR2 FQDESV (reference sequence). The CDR3 consists of 12 residues. Trimming left V 1 base short and J 6 bases short, with 4 bases between. CDR3 DNA: TGTGCCAGCAGCTTAGGGGCCAATGAGCAGTTCTTC. It yields the protein CASSLGANEQFF.

The chain employs TRBV7-2 and TRBJ1-6; D is unclear. CDR1 SGHTA and CDR2 FQGNSA come from the germline V gene. V was cut by 1 base and J by 6 bases, with 7 bases left in between. The CDR3 extends over 14 amino acids. CDR3 in amino acids: CASSLVHSNSPLHF. The DNA for the CDR3 is TGTGCCAGCAGCTTAGTTCACAGTAATTCACCCCTCCACTTT.

This clone was counted once. This rearrangement joins TRBV3-1 (or the pseudogene TRBV3-2) to TRBJ2-5, with a tentative D call TRBD2 (6 bases). This CDR3 has 16 residues. Trimming pared 1 base from V and 5 bases from J, leaving 17 bases between. The germline V gene encodes CDR1 LGHDT and CDR2 YNNKEL (reference sequence). CDR3 in amino acids: CASSQVLGAAGETQYF. CDR3 DNA: TGTGCCAGCAGCCAAGTACTAGGGGCTGCGGGGGAGACCCAGTACTTC.

In its sample, this clone was seen once. This sequence joins TRBV7-2 and TRBJ2-1; tentative D call: TRBD2 (6 bases). Trimming took off 5 bases at V and 4 bases at J, with 6 bases between the two ends. Germline CDR1 is SGHTA and CDR2 is FQGNSA. The CDR3 is 12 amino acids. The CDR3 bases are TGTGCCAGCAGCCGGGGGTACAATGAGCAGTTCTTC. Translation: CASSRGYNEQFF. Based on the CDR3 plus reference TRBV7-2 and TRBJ2-1, the full variable domain is GAGVSQSPSNKVTEKGKDVELRCDPISGHTALYWYRQSLGQGLEFLIYFQGNSAPDKSGLPSDRFSAERTGGSVSTLTIQRTQQEDSAVYLCASSRGYNEQFFGPGTRLTVL.

The chain links TRBV9 to TRBJ2-1; 7 bases are shared with TRBD2. CDR3 length: 17 amino acids. The trim removed 3 bases at V and 5 bases at J, leaving 14 bases unmatched. Germline V CDR1 and CDR2: SGDLS, YYNGEE. CDR3 sequence: CASSGGGLADPNNEQFF. The CDR3 bases are TGTGCCAGCAGCGGGGGCGGGCTAGCGGATCCCAACAATGAGCAGTTCTTC. Full variable domain (outside the CDR3, taken from reference TRBV9 and TRBJ2-1): DSGVTQTPKHLITATGQRVTLRCSPRSGDLSVYWYQQSLDQGLQFLIQYYNGEERAKGNILERFSAQQFPDLHSELNLSSLELGDSALYFCASSGGGLADPNNEQFFGPGTRLTVL.

The chain recombines TRBV6-5 with TRBJ1-5, with 7 bases identical to TRBD1. The length of the CDR3 is 12 residues. Germline CDR1 reads MNHEY; CDR2 reads SVGAGI. With V trimmed by 6 bases and J by 5 bases, 1 base remained unmatched. Written as DNA, the CDR3 is TGTGCCAGCAGCACAGGGGATCAGCCCCAGCATTTT. Residues: CASSTGDQPQHF.

This chain joins TRBV12-3 or TRBV12-4 and TRBJ2-1, with D uncertain. V lost 2 bases to trimming and J lost 8 bases, with 7 bases between them. The CDR3 loop spans 12 amino acids. The CDR3 DNA reads as TGTGCCAGCAGTTTAATACCCCATGAGCAGTTCTTC. Its translation: CASSLIPHEQFF.

The chain uses TRBV19 and TRBJ2-7, with 10 bases fitting TRBD1. With V trimmed by 7 bases and J by 1 base, 4 bases remained unmatched. This CDR3 comprises 14 residues. Germline assignment: CDR1 LNHDA and CDR2 SQIVND (reference sequence). CDR3 sequence reads: CASNDRGLSYEQYF. The CDR3 nucleotides read TGTGCCAGTAATGACAGGGGGCTTTCCTACGAGCAGTACTTC. The full variable domain, its missing parts supplied by reference TRBV19 and TRBJ2-7, is DGGITQSPKYLFRKEGQNVTLSCEQNLNHDAMYWYRQDPGQGLRLIYYSQIVNDFQKGDIAEGYSVSREKKESFPLTVTSAQKNPTAFYLCASNDRGLSYEQYFGPGTRLTVT.

The chain recombines TRBV4-3 with TRBJ2-7; TRBD1 is a possible D gene (5 bases). Trimming cost V 1 base and J 6 bases, with 13 bases left between them. This CDR3 has 14 amino acids. The germline V gene encodes CDR1 LGHNA and CDR2 YSLEER. CDR3 in amino acids: CASSQASTAREQYF. In nucleotides, the CDR3 is TGCGCCAGCAGCCAAGCCTCGACAGCTCGCGAGCAGTACTTC.

The rearrangement joins TRBV18 to TRBJ2-1; D remains ambiguous. Germline CDR1 is KGHSH and CDR2 is LQKENI. This CDR3 has 14 residues. Trimming cost V 3 bases and J 9 bases, with 15 bases left between them. CDR3 sequence (DNA): TGTGCCAGCTCACCCGACGTAGGATCCAGTGAGCAGTTCTTC. This translates into CASSPDVGSSEQFF.

The V call is TRBV6-6, the J call TRBJ1-3; TRBD1 is a possible D gene (6 bases). The V end was cut by 7 bases, the J end by 2 bases, with 18 bases between. Germline V gene sequence: CDR1 MNHNY, CDR2 SVGAGI (reference sequence). The CDR3 covers 16 residues. The CDR3 coding sequence is TGTGCCAGCACTATAAGGGAAGGGGGGCCTGGAAACACCATATATTTT. Translating it yields CASTIREGGPGNTIYF.

The CDR3 DNA follows: TGTGCCAGCAGTTCCTCGACAGGGTTCCTGGGTGAGCAGTACTTC. Translated, it gives CASSSSTGFLGEQYF. The chain links TRBV6-5 to TRBJ2-7; TRBD1 matches at 7 bases. The CDR3 loop spans 15 amino acids. Germline CDR1 and CDR2: MNHEY and SVGAGI. V was pared by 4 bases and J by 7 bases, with 13 bases of the junction left unmatched.

The J gene is TRBJ2-5, the V gene TRBV5-1, with D possibly TRBD2 on 7 matching bases. This CDR3 contains 15 residues. Germline V CDR1 and CDR2: SGHRS, YFSETQ. Between the trimmed V and J ends, which lost 0 bases and 3 bases, there was a span of 12 bases. CDR3 coding DNA: TGCGCCAGCAGCTTGGCGGGGGGCGCGGAAGAGACCCAGTACTTC. Residues: CASSLAGGAEETQYF.

Note on this clone: Compared with germline, one end of the junction differs, possibly owing to a read error. V and J are TRBV20-1 and TRBJ1-1; D uncertain. This CDR3 region has 10 residues. Per the germline V gene, CDR1 is DFQATT and CDR2 is SNEGSKA (reference sequence). The CDR3 spells CAVRNTEAFF. CDR3 coding DNA: TGTGCTGTCAGAAACACTGAAGCTTTCTTT.

Only one count was recorded for this clone. In the same sample, other DNA sequences code for this CDR3. The V gene is TRBV6-5, the J gene TRBJ1-2; no definite D call. This CDR3 is 12 amino acids long. The germline CDR1 and CDR2 sequences are MNHEY and SVGAGI. Between the trimmed V and J ends, which lost 6 bases and 2 bases, there was a span of 7 bases. The DNA of the CDR3 is TGTGCCAGCAGCAACACAAACTATGGCTACACCTTC. It translates to CASSNTNYGYTF.

V and J are TRBV27 and TRBJ1-5; D unclear. The CDR3 spans 12 residues. V was pared by 8 bases and J by 4 bases, with 9 bases between. CDR1 is MNHEY, CDR2 SMNVEV, per germline (reference sequence). CDR3 sequence (DNA): TGTGCCAGCGGCGTACCAAATCAGCCCCAGCATTTT. This encodes CASGVPNQPQHF.

The rearrangement joins TRBV5-1 to TRBJ1-1; D call uncertain. This CDR3 spans 14 amino acids. Germline CDR1 SGHRS, CDR2 YFSETQ. The ends were cut back, 4 bases at V and 7 bases at J, with 17 bases in the middle. Here the CDR3 reads CASSTPGLTGEAFF. The CDR3 nucleotides read TGCGCCAGCAGCACACCGGGGTTAACGGGTGAAGCTTTCTTT.

The chain carries TRBV5-6 and TRBJ2-3, with 10 bases matching TRBD2. V trimming: 0 bases; J trimming: 11 bases; junction bases outside the gene matches: 9. From germline, CDR1 is SGHDT and CDR2 YYEEEE. There are 15 residues in the CDR3. Here the CDR3 reads CASSLAIAGGERQYF. In nucleotides, the CDR3 is TGTGCCAGCAGCTTGGCTATAGCGGGGGGCGAGAGGCAGTATTTT.

This sequence joins TRBV23-1 and TRBJ1-1; possibly TRBD1 for D (5 bases). TRBV23-1 is assigned to the ORF class and has an uncertain function. V lost 0 bases, J lost 5 bases, and 10 bases lay in between. The CDR3 covers 14 residues. The CDR3 DNA reads as TGCGCCAGCAGTCAATCGCCAGGGTGGACTGAAGCTTTCTTT. Residues: CASSQSPGWTEAFF.

This chain joins TRBV18 and TRBJ2-7; D ambiguous. Trimming removed 2 bases from V and 6 bases from J, with 14 bases in between. This CDR3 comprises 14 residues. Germline CDR1 and CDR2: KGHSH and LQKENI. CDR3 sequence: CASSPGLRSSEQYF. CDR3 coding DNA: TGTGCCAGCTCACCAGGGCTACGCTCGTCCGAGCAGTACTTC.

This clone was found once. The rearrangement joins TRBV14 to TRBJ2-2; possibly TRBD2 for D (7 bases). The CDR3 sequence is 19 residues long. Trimming pared 2 bases from V and 1 base from J, leaving 20 bases between. Germline V gene sequence: CDR1 SGHDN, CDR2 FVKESK. The CDR3 is CASSQRDLGGGMNTGELFF. In DNA, the CDR3 is TGTGCCAGCAGCCAAAGGGACCTTGGCGGGGGCATGAACACCGGGGAGCTGTTTTTT.